The 2 T cell receptor beta chains in this list originate from one sample, sequenced in a study. TCRdb reanalysed the 5' RACE reads using MiXCR and keeps one entry per CDR3 protein. The sample has about 32,000 distinct CDR3 sequences; 24% are singletons. Sequencing was performed on memory CD4+ T cells sorted from blood. As for subset: memory CD4+ T cells, CD4+CD45RO+CD25-. The source of these receptors is a female donor with breast cancer.

Note on this clonotype: Because the CDR3 is missing its conserved closing phenylalanine or tryptophan, this is likely a read error. The DNA is omitted, as the CDR3 cannot be located on it reliably, and the CDR3 follows TCRdb's listing. This chain joins TRBV27 and TRBJ2-1. CDR1 MNHEY and CDR2 SMNVEV come from the germline V gene (reference sequence). The CDR3 length equals 12 residues, ends included. CDR3 in amino acids: CASSPADGERFL.

In this sample, this clonotype turned up many times. This chain connects TRBV4-1 to TRBJ2-3; 12 bases are a match to TRBD2. There are 18 residues in the CDR3. The trim removed 1 base at V and 2 bases at J, leaving 7 bases unmatched. Per the germline V gene, CDR1 is MGHRA and CDR2 is YSYEKL. Here the CDR3 DNA reads TGCGCCAGCAGCCAAGCGTGGCTAGCGGGGGGGATCACAGATACGCAGTATTTT. This encodes CASSQAWLAGGITDTQYF.